The clone carrying this T cell receptor beta chain was recorded many times. The data were taken from a study of T cells in Graves' hyperthyroidism and ophthalmopathy. Germline loops: CDR1 MDHEN, CDR2 SYDVKM. The CDR3 extends over 12 amino acids. V lost 3 bases, J lost 3 bases, and 3 bases lay in between. Regions amplified from RNA transcripts were the TCR beta CDR3 regions. Initially, a first-round RT-PCR of the TCR CDR3 employed the HTBI primer set. TCRdb used MiXCR to reprocess the multiplex PCR reads, holding one entry per CDR3 protein. Of 200,000 to 250,000 distinct CDR3 sequences listed, about a sixth are singletons. Investigators excluded patients with uncontrolled infection, other autoimmune disease, pregnancy or lactation. On the basis of clinical symptoms, serum thyroxine and TRAb, thyroid ultrasound and orbital computed tomography, diagnoses were made.

The receptor's source is a middle-aged man with Graves' hyperthyroidism. The rearrangement joins TRBV28 to TRBJ2-1; no firm D call. Sequenced material: blood. This CDR3 reads CASSLHYNEQFF. CDR3 coding DNA: TGTGCCAGCAGTTTGCACTACAATGAGCAGTTCTTC.